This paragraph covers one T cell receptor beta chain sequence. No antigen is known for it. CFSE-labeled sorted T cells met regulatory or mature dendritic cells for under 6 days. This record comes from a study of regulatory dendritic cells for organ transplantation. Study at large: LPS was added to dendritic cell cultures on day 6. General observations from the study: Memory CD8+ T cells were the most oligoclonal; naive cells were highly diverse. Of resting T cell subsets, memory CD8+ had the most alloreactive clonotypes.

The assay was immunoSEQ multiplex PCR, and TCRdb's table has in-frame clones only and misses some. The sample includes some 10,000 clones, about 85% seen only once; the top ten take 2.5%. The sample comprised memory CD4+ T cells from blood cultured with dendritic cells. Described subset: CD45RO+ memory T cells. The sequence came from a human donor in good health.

The CDR3, as DNA: TGTGCCACCAAGGGAGACGGGGGCCAAAACATTCAGTACTTC. Translation gives CATKGDGGQNIQYF. This chain joins TRBV2 and TRBJ2-4; the D gene could be TRBD1 or TRBD2 (6 bases each). Germline CDR1 SNHLY, CDR2 FYNNEI. The CDR3 is 14 amino acids. V was shortened by 10 bases and J by 5 bases, with 18 bases between the two germline ends.